The TCR beta chain under discussion was sequenced for a study of molecular identifiers for immune sequencing clone quantification. Study outcomes and limitations: Jurkat TCR RNA spiked in from one cell reportedly remained identifiable amid one million naive cells. Clones that had above 20 RNA copies took up over 98% of effector molecules but under 1% in naive cells.

TCRdb re-analysed the PCR reads in MiXCR, keeping a single row per CDR3 protein. In the table there are a few hundred thousand distinct CDR3 sequences, 20% to 25% of which are singletons. This CDR3 contains 17 residues. V was trimmed by 1 base and J by 0 bases, leaving 13 bases between them. Germline-derived CDR1 and CDR2 are SNHLY and FYNNEI. Turning to this clonotype: Its antigen remains unknown.

This sequence was found in a human donor in good health. Some libraries in this study had Jurkat cell RNA spiked in. Material for sequencing was naive CD8+ T cells from blood, with Jurkat cell RNA spiked in. Subset denoted: FACS-sorted CD8+CD4-CCR7+CD45RA+ naive T cells. The chain has TRBV2 and TRBJ1-3; unclear D gene. The CDR3 bases are TGTGCCAGCAGTGAAGACAGTCCGGCTTACTCTGGAAACACCATATATTTT. As protein: CASSEDSPAYSGNTIYF.